This record looks at one T cell receptor beta chain sequence and its context. Its antigen is unknown. The source of the sample is a study of T cells in Graves' hyperthyroidism and ophthalmopathy. The length of the CDR3 is 11 residues. From germline, CDR1 is DFQATT and CDR2 SNEGSKA (reference sequence). Study-wide results and limits: Most clonotypes expanded in the thyroid (above 0.001) were also present in blood.

Using RNA transcripts as the source, TCR beta CDR3 regions were amplified. A set of HTBI primers served as the primers for a first-round RT-PCR of the TCR CDR3. Via MiXCR, TCRdb re-called the multiplex PCR reads, giving one row per CDR3 protein. This sample has fewer than 750,000 distinct CDR3 sequences; 46% occur once, and the top ten carry 7.5% to 8.5%. The source material was peripheral blood or thyroid tissue (not recorded which). The rearrangement links TRBV20-1 to TRBJ2-7; 8 bases fit TRBD2. Judging by the DNA end, TRBJ2-1 fits better; the J call may be wrong. The clonotype originates from a woman aged 18-29 years with Graves' hyperthyroidism. The CDR3 spells CSLAGYNEQFF. Written as DNA, the CDR3 is TGCAGTCTAGCGGGCTACAATGAGCAGTTCTTC.